The text below deals with one TCR beta chain. This sample was taken from a study of T cell responses to AZD1222 COVID-19 vaccine. Germline V gene lookup returns CDR1 LGHNA and CDR2 YNFKEQ. CDR3 length equals 13 residues. Trimming took 3 bases from V and 3 from J, leaving 9 bases between them. Measured with immunoSEQ multiplex PCR; TCRdb has only the in-frame clones, and not every one. The table lists 110,000 to 150,000 clones, over 85% of them singletons, with approximately 5.7% in the top ten. This chain joins TRBV4-2 and TRBJ2-7, with D uncertain. The source material was peripheral blood, sampled on day 0 of AZD1222 vaccination. The origin of this receptor is an adult in good health. CDR3 loop: CASSQALGYEQYF. The CDR3 DNA follows: TGTGCCAGCAGCCAGGCTCTAGGCTACGAGCAGTACTTC.